Given below is one T cell receptor (beta chain) in context. Its specificity is unknown. These data originate in a study of T cell responses to AZD1222 COVID-19 vaccine. Overall study findings and caveats: In a largely white British group with more females than males, clonal diversity was possibly underestimated. The number of AZD1222 recipients seropositive at baseline was only 6 or 7. In all cases, repertoires were sampled only after the peak T cell response. Spike-specific TCR repertoires showed rising breadth and depth after two AZD1222 doses.

Method: immunoSEQ multiplex PCR; TCRdb's copy keeps in-frame clones and lacks some. The table shows approximately 110,000 clones, with 85% to 90% occurring only once. CDR1 and CDR2 from the germline V gene are SGHRS and YFSETQ. The CDR3 runs 15 residues. V gave up 6 bases and J gave up 1 base; unmatched junction bases: 8. This clonotype was obtained from an adult in good health. The material was peripheral blood, obtained on day 0 of AZD1222 vaccination. The genes are TRBV5-1 and TRBJ1-1, with 8 bases aligning to TRBD1. Written as DNA, the CDR3 is TGCGCCAGCAACTCGCAAGGACAGGGGAACACTGAAGCTTTCTTT. It encodes CASNSQGQGNTEAFF.